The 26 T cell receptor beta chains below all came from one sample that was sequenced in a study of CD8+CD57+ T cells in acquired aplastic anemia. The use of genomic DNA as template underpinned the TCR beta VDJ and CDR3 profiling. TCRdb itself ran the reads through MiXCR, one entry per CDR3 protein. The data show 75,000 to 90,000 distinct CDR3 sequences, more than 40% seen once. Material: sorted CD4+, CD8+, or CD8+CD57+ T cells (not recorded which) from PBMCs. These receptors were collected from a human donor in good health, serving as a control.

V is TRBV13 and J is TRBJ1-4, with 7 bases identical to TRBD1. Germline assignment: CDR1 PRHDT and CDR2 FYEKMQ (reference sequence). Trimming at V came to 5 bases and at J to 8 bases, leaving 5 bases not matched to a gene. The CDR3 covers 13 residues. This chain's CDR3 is CASSSRGSEKLFF. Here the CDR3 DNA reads TGTGCCAGCAGCAGCAGGGGGTCCGAAAAACTGTTTTTT.

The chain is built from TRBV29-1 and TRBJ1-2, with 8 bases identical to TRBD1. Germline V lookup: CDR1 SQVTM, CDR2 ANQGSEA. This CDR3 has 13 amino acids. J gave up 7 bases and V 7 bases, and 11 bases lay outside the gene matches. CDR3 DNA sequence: TGCAGCGCCGAAGCCCGGACAGGGATTGGCTACACCTTC. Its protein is CSAEARTGIGYTF. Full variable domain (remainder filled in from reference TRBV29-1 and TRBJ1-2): SAVISQKPSRDICQRGTSLTIQCQVDSQVTMMFWYRQQPGQSLTLIATANQGSEATYESGFVIDKFPISRPNLTFSTLTVSNMSPEDSSIYLCSAEARTGIGYTFGSGTRLTVV.

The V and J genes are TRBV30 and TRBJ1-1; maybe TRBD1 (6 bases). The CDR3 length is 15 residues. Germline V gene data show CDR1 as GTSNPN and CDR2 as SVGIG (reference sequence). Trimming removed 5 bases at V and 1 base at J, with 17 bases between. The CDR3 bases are TGTGCCTGGCATCAAACGACAGGTACGAACACTGAAGCTTTCTTT. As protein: CAWHQTTGTNTEAFF. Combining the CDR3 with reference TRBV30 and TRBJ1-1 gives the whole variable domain SQTIHQWPATLVQPVGSPLSLECTVEGTSNPNLYWYRQAAGRGLQLLFYSVGIGQISSEVPQNLSASRPQDRQFILSSKKLLLSDSGFYLCAWHQTTGTNTEAFFGQGTRLTVV.

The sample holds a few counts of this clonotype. The CDR3 DNA reads as TGTGCCATCAGCACAGAATCCGGGACAGTGTCCTACGAGCAGTACTTC. Its translation is CAISTESGTVSYEQYF. The V and J genes are TRBV10-3 and TRBJ2-7; 7 nucleotides line up with TRBD1. Trimming removed 6 bases from V and 1 base from J; junction bases left unmatched: 12. Germline CDR1 and CDR2: ENHRY and SYGVKD. The length of the CDR3 is 16 residues.

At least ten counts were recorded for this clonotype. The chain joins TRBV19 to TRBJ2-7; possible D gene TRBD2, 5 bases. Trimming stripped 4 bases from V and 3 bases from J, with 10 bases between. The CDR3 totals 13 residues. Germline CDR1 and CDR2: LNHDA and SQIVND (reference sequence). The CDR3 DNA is TGTGCCAGTAGTAAGCGGTCAAGCTACGAGCAGTACTTC. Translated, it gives CASSKRSSYEQYF.

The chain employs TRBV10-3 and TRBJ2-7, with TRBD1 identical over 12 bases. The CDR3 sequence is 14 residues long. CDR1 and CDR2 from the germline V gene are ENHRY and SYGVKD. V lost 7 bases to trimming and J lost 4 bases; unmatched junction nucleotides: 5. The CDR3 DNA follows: TGTGCCATCAAGGGACAGGGGGCCCGTTACGAGCAGTACTTC. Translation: CAIKGQGARYEQYF.

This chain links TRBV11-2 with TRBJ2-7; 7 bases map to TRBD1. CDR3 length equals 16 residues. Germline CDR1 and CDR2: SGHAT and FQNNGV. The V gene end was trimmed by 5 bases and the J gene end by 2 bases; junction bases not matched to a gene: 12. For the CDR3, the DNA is TGTGCCAGCAGCCCCTCCCTCAGGGGGTCGACCTACGAGCAGTACTTC. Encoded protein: CASSPSLRGSTYEQYF.

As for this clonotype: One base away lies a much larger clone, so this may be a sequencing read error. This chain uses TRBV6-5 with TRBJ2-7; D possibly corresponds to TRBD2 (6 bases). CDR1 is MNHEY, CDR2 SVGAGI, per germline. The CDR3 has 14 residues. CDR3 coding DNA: TGTGCCAGCAGTTGGGATAGCGGTCCCTACGAGCAGCACTTC. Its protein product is CASSWDSGPYEQHF.

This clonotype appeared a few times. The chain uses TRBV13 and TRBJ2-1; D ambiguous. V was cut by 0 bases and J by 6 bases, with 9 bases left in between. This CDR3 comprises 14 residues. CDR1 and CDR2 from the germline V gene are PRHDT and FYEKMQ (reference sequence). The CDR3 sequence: CASSLGGEGNEQFF. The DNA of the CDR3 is TGTGCCAGCAGCTTAGGTGGGGAAGGCAATGAGCAGTTCTTC.

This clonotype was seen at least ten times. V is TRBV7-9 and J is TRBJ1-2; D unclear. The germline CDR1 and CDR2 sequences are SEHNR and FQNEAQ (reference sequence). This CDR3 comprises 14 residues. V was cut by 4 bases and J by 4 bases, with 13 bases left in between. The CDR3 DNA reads TGTGCCAGCAGCTCCAACCCGGACGGCTATGGCTACACCTTC. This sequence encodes CASSSNPDGYGYTF.

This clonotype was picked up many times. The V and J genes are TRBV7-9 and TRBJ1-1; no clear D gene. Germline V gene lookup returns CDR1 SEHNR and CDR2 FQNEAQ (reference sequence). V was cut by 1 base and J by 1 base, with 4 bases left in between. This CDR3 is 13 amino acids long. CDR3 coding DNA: TGTGCCAGCAGCTTAGGGTGGAACACTGAAGCTTTCTTT. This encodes CASSLGWNTEAFF.

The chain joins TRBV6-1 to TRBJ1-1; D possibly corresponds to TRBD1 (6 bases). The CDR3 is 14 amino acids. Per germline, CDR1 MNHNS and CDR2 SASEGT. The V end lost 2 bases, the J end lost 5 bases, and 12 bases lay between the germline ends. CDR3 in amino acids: CASSENRERTEAFF. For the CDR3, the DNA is TGTGCCAGCAGTGAAAACAGGGAGAGGACTGAAGCTTTCTTT.

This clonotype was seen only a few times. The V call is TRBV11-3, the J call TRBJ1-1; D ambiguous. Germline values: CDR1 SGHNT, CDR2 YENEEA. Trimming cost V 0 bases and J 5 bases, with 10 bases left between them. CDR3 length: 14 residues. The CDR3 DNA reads TGTGCCAGCAGCTTAGATTTGTCGGGGACTGAAGCTTTCTTT. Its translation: CASSLDLSGTEAFF.

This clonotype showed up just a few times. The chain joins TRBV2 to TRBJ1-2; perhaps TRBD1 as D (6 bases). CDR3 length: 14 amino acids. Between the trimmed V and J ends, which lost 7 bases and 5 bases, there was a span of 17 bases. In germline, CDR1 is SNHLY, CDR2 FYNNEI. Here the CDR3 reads CASTPQGTLYGYTF. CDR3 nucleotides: TGTGCCAGCACCCCCCAAGGGACACTGTATGGCTACACCTTC.

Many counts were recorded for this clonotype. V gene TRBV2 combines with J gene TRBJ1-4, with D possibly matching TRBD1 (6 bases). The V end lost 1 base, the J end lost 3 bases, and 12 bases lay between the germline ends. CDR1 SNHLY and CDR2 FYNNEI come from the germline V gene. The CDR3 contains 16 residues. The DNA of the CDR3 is TGTGCCAGCAGTGAAGATACAGGGAGGGCTAATGAAAAACTGTTTTTT. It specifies CASSEDTGRANEKLFF.

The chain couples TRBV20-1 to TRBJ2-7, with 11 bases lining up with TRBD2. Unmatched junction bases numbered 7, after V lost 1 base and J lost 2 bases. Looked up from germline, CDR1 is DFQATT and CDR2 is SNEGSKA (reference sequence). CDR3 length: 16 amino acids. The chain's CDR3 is CSARGTSGLTPYEQYF. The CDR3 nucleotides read TGCAGTGCTAGAGGGACTAGCGGGCTTACCCCCTACGAGCAGTACTTC.

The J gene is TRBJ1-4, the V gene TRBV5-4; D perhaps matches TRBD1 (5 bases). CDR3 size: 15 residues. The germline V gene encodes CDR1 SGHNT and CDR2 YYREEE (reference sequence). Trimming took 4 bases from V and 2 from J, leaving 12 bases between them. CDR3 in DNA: TGTGCCAGCAGCCCGCCGACAGTTACTAATGAAAAACTGTTTTTT. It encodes CASSPPTVTNEKLFF.

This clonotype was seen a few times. The DNA for the CDR3 is TGTGCCAGCATCTCGGGGACTAAAAACAATGAGCAGTTCTTC. Protein: CASISGTKNNEQFF. This chain joins TRBV6-5 and TRBJ2-1; 7 bases match TRBD2. CDR3 length: 14 amino acids. CDR1 and CDR2 (germline): MNHEY, SVGAGI. Trimming cost V 7 bases and J 5 bases; bases outside gene matches: 8.

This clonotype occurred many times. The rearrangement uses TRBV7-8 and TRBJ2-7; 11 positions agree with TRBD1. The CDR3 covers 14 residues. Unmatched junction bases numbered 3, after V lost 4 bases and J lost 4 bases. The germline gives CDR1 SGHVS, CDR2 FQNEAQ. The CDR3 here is CASSSRDRGYEQYF. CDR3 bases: TGTGCCAGCAGCTCCCGGGACAGGGGGTACGAGCAGTACTTC.

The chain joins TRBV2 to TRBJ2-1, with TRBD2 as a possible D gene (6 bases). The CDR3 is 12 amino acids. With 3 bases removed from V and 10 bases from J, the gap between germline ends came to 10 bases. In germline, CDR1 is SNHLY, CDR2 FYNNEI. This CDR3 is CASSDRGGEQFF. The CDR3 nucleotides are TGTGCCAGCAGTGATAGGGGAGGAGAGCAGTTCTTC. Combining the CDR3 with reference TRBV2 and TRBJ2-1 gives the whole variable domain EPEVTQTPSHQVTQMGQEVILRCVPISNHLYFYWYRQILGQKVEFLVSFYNNEISEKSEIFDDQFSVERPDGSNFTLKIRSTKLEDSAMYFCASSDRGGEQFFGPGTRLTVL.

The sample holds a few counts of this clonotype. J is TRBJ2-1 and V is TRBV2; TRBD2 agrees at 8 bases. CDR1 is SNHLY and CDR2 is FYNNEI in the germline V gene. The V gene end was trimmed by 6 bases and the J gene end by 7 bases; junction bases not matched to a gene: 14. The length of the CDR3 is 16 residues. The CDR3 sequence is CASSPDGSGKSNEQFF. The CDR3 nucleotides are TGTGCCAGCAGCCCCGATGGTAGCGGGAAAAGTAATGAGCAGTTCTTC.

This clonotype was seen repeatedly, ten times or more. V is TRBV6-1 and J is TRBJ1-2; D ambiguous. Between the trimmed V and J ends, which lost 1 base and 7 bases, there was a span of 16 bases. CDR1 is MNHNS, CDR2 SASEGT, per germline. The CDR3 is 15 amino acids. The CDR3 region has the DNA TGTGCCAGCAGTGAAGAAAGGGTAGATCACGGTGGCTACACCTTC. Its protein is CASSEERVDHGGYTF.

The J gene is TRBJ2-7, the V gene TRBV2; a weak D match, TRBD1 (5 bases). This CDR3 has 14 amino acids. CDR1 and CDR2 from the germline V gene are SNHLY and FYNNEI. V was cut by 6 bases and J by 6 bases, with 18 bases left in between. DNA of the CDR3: TGTGCCAGCAGCCCCACAGGTGGCGTTGGCGAGCAGTACTTC. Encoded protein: CASSPTGGVGEQYF.

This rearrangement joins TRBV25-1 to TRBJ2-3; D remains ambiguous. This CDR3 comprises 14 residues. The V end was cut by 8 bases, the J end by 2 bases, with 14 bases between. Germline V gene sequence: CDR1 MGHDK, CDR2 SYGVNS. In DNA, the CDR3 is TGTGCCAGCCTAGAAAGTGCCCTCACAGATACGCAGTATTTT. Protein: CASLESALTDTQYF. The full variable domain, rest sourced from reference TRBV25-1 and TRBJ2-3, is EADIYQTPRYLVIGTGKKITLECSQTMGHDKMYWYQQDPGMELHLIHYSYGVNSTEKGDLSSESTVSRIRTEHFPLTLESARPSHTSQYLCASLESALTDTQYFGPGTRLTVL.

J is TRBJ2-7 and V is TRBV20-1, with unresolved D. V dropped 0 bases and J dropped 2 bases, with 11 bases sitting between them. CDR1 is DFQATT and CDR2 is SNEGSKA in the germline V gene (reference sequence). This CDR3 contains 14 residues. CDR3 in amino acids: CSARDAHGTYEQYF. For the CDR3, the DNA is TGCAGTGCTAGAGATGCACACGGTACCTACGAGCAGTACTTC.

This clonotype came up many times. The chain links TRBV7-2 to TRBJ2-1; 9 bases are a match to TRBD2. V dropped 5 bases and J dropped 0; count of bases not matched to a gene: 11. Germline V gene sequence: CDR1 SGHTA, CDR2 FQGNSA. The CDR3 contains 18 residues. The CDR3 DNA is TGTGCCAGCAGCCCTAGCGGGACGAAATGGCGCTCCTACAATGAGCAGTTCTTC. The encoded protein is CASSPSGTKWRSYNEQFF.